Following are 24 T cell receptor beta chains from one sample sequenced in a study of T cells in narcolepsy. The protocol was immunoSEQ multiplex PCR, while the TCRdb copy is restricted to in-frame clones and leaves out a portion. The sample contains about 10,000 clones, more than 65% of which appear only once. Sequencing was done on a sample of CD45RA- memory CD8+ T cells from PBMCs. Source of these receptors: a human donor with narcolepsy.

The gene calls are TRBV28 and TRBJ2-7; D may be TRBD2 (5 bases). The CDR3 extends over 15 amino acids. Trimming pared 1 base from V and 1 base from J, leaving 11 bases between. Germline V gene data show CDR1 as MDHEN and CDR2 as SYDVKM. CDR3 nucleotide sequence: TGTGCCAGCAGTTTATCCCCATCGGGGTCCTACGAGCAGTACTTC. Translating gives CASSLSPSGSYEQYF.

Only one count was recorded for this clone. The gene calls are TRBV9 and TRBJ2-7, with D unresolved. Trimming took 3 bases from V and 2 from J, leaving 12 bases between them. The CDR3 consists of 14 residues. From germline, CDR1 is SGDLS and CDR2 YYNGEE. The CDR3 is CASSALNSPYEQYF. The DNA of the CDR3 is TGTGCCAGCAGCGCACTCAACTCGCCCTACGAGCAGTACTTC.

V gene TRBV11-3 combines with J gene TRBJ2-2; 11 positions agree with TRBD1. The length of the CDR3 is 17 residues. With 5 bases clipped from V and 5 bases from J, the junction kept 10 bases outside the gene matches. The germline gives CDR1 SGHNT, CDR2 YENEEA. The CDR3 nucleotides read TGTGCCAGCAGCCCTACTCCCGGACAGGGGGCAACCGGGGAGCTGTTTTTT. Its protein product is CASSPTPGQGATGELFF.

Regarding this clone: The junction departs from germline at one end; a sequencing error may be responsible. The sample contains more than one DNA sequence encoding this CDR3. The J gene is TRBJ1-6, the V gene TRBV5-6; D gene uncertain. Per the germline V gene, CDR1 is SGHDT and CDR2 is YYEEEE. The length of the CDR3 is 16 residues. Here the CDR3 reads CASSQTTRDPPSPLHF. The CDR3 coding sequence is TGCGCCAGCAGCCAAACGACAAGGGATCCGCCTTCACCCCTCCACTTT. The full variable domain, completed using reference TRBV5-6 and TRBJ1-6, is DAGVTQSPTHLIKTRGQQVTLRCSPKSGHDTVSWYQQALGQGPQFIFQYYEEEERQRGNFPDRFSGHQFPNYSSELNVNALLLGDSALYLCASSQTTRDPPSPLHFGNGTRLTVT.

On this clone: Germline and junction disagree at one end, which may indicate a read error. The V and J genes are TRBV30 and TRBJ2-1; TRBD2 agrees at 7 bases. The CDR3 extends over 14 amino acids. Germline V gene data show CDR1 as GTSNPN and CDR2 as SVGIG (reference sequence). CDR3 sequence: CVWSVLAWNNEQFF. Written as DNA, the CDR3 is TGTGTCTGGAGTGTACTAGCGTGGAACAATGAGCAGTTCTTC.

Judged by abundance, this clone is large (0.1 to 1%). V and J are TRBV29-1 and TRBJ2-7, with 11 bases lining up with TRBD2. The CDR3 consists of 12 residues. The V segment lost 5 bases and the J segment 3 bases; nucleotides outside the gene matches: 0. From germline, CDR1 is SQVTM and CDR2 ANQGSEA. The CDR3 sequence is CSVLAGGYEQYF. CDR3 coding DNA: TGCAGCGTTCTAGCGGGGGGCTACGAGCAGTACTTC.

The gene calls are TRBV5-6 and TRBJ1-6; D not resolved. Looked up from germline, CDR1 is SGHDT and CDR2 is YYEEEE. This CDR3 contains 16 residues. Trimming shortened V by 0 bases and J by 0 bases, and 7 bases separated the two germline ends. Here the CDR3 DNA reads TGTGCCAGCAGCTTGGAGTGGAGCTCCTATAATTCACCCCTCCACTTT. Protein product: CASSLEWSSYNSPLHF.

The rearrangement joins TRBV5-1 to TRBJ2-7; D possibly corresponds to TRBD2 (6 bases). Germline values: CDR1 SGHRS, CDR2 YFSETQ. V lost 0 bases and J lost 0, with 13 bases in between. The CDR3 sequence is 16 residues long. The CDR3 DNA follows: TGCGCCAGCAGCTTGGATCCTAGCGAGCACTCCTACGAGCAGTACTTC. Its translation is CASSLDPSEHSYEQYF.

The V and J genes are TRBV7-6 and TRBJ2-7; tentative D call: TRBD1 (5 bases). Germline V gene sequence: CDR1 SGHVS, CDR2 FNYEAQ. Trimming left V 5 bases short and J 7 bases short, with 21 bases between. CDR3 size: 15 residues. The CDR3 bases are TGTGCCAGCAGCGAAGGGGCTCTACCCGTTCGGGAGCAGTACTTC. Translating gives CASSEGALPVREQYF. Looking up the rest from reference TRBV7-6 and TRBJ2-7 gives the full variable domain: GAGVSQSPRYKVTKRGQDVALRCDPISGHVSLYWYRQALGQGPEFLTYFNYEAQQDKSGLPNDRFSAERPEGSISTLTIQRTEQRDSAMYRCASSEGALPVREQYFGPGTRLTVT.

This clone was seen once. J is TRBJ1-1 and V is TRBV27, with D possibly TRBD1 on 6 matching bases. Germline V gene lookup returns CDR1 MNHEY and CDR2 SMNVEV (reference sequence). V shed 5 bases and J shed 4 bases, with 11 bases lying between them. The CDR3 has 13 residues. In nucleotides, the CDR3 is TGTGCCAGCAGTGAACGGGGGCCCACTGAAGCTTTCTTT. It codes for CASSERGPTEAFF.

The chain has TRBV6-1 and TRBJ2-1, with 7 positions matching TRBD2. Germline values: CDR1 MNHNS, CDR2 SASEGT. Losses at the gene ends were 3 bases for V and 3 bases for J; bases not matched to a gene: 11. There are 17 residues in the CDR3. As DNA, the CDR3 is TGTGCCAGCAGTGAGATTATAACTAGCGTCCTCTACAATGAGCAGTTCTTC. This sequence encodes CASSEIITSVLYNEQFF.

This rearrangement joins TRBV12-5 to TRBJ2-6; the D gene is possibly TRBD1 (5 bases). There are 18 residues in the CDR3. The germline CDR1 and CDR2 sequences are LGHNT and FRNRAP. V lost 5 bases to trimming and J lost 5 bases, with 22 bases between them. This chain's CDR3 is CASGSVRAGQSRANVLTF. The CDR3, as DNA: TGTGCTAGTGGTAGCGTTCGTGCAGGACAAAGTCGGGCCAACGTCCTGACTTTC.

The chain uses TRBV19 and TRBJ1-1; D gene unclear. This CDR3 contains 15 residues. V shed 7 bases and J shed 1 base, with 16 bases lying between them. Germline V gene lookup returns CDR1 LNHDA and CDR2 SQIVND (reference sequence). This CDR3 reads CASTPEVAGNTEAFF. DNA for the CDR3: TGTGCCAGTACCCCCGAGGTGGCAGGGAACACTGAAGCTTTCTTT.

The chain combines TRBV2 with TRBJ2-1; 7 bases fit TRBD2. Unmatched junction bases numbered 10, after V lost 3 bases and J lost 8 bases. Germline V CDR1 and CDR2: SNHLY, FYNNEI. The CDR3 spans 15 residues. The CDR3 is CASSEWSSGTDEQFF. The CDR3 region has the DNA TGTGCCAGCAGTGAGTGGTCTAGCGGTACTGATGAGCAGTTCTTC.

This chain uses TRBV28 with TRBJ2-1; D is unresolved. V gave up 10 bases and J gave up 2 bases, with 15 bases separating them. CDR1 MDHEN and CDR2 SYDVKM come from the germline V gene. The CDR3 is made up of 14 amino acids. CDR3 DNA sequence: TGTGCCACTCGGACCGCCCGGGCCTACAATGAGCAGTTCTTC. Residues: CATRTARAYNEQFF.

The V gene is TRBV7-2, the J gene TRBJ2-2; D not resolved. The CDR3 has 14 amino acids. V was clipped by 7 bases and J by 0 bases, with 9 bases between them. Germline CDR1 is SGHTA and CDR2 is FQGNSA. This chain's CDR3 is CASMDPANTGELFF. In DNA, the CDR3 is TGTGCCAGCATGGACCCAGCGAACACCGGGGAGCTGTTTTTT.

The J gene is TRBJ2-3, the V gene TRBV6-4; TRBD1 matches 10 bases. The trim removed 5 bases at V and 2 bases at J, leaving 4 bases unmatched. The CDR3 covers 15 residues. Germline V CDR1 and CDR2: MRHNA, SNTAGT. The CDR3 DNA reads as TGTGCCAGCAGTACCGGGACAGGGGACACAGATACGCAGTATTTT. Protein: CASSTGTGDTDTQYF.

This clone showed up just a few times. The J gene is TRBJ1-2, the V gene TRBV11-3; 9 bases match TRBD1. The V and J ends lost 5 bases and 7 bases, in that order; junction bases with no gene match: 11. The V gene's germline CDR1 is SGHNT and CDR2 YENEEA. The CDR3 is made up of 15 amino acids. The CDR3, as DNA: TGTGCCAGCAGCGCCTCGGGACAGGGTACCTTTGGCTACACCTTC. Its protein is CASSASGQGTFGYTF. Looking up the rest from reference TRBV11-3 and TRBJ1-2 gives the full variable domain: EAGVVQSPRYKIIEKKQPVAFWCNPISGHNTLYWYLQNLGQGPELLIRYENEEAVDDSQLPKDRFSAERLKGVDSTLKIQPAELGDSAVYLCASSASGQGTFGYTFGSGTRLTVV.

This chain connects TRBV5-4 to TRBJ2-6, with D hard to call. Germline assignment: CDR1 SGHNT and CDR2 YYREEE (reference sequence). Trimming took off 4 bases at V and 1 base at J, with 9 bases between the two ends. This CDR3 is built from 15 residues. The CDR3: CASSPFGSGANVLTF. DNA of the CDR3: TGTGCCAGCAGCCCCTTCGGGTCTGGGGCCAACGTCCTGACTTTC.

The chain combines TRBV9 with TRBJ2-7; no definite D call. CDR3 length: 14 amino acids. Trimming stripped 4 bases from V and 2 bases from J, with 13 bases between. CDR1 and CDR2 (germline): SGDLS, YYNGEE. In DNA form, the CDR3 reads TGTGCCAGCAGCCCACCCAACAGACCCTACGAGCAGTACTTC. Translation gives CASSPPNRPYEQYF.

V gene TRBV18 combines with J gene TRBJ2-2; D gene ambiguous. The ends were cut back, 2 bases at V and 3 bases at J, with 10 bases in the middle. This CDR3 spans 15 amino acids. CDR1 is KGHSH and CDR2 is LQKENI in the germline V gene. As DNA, the CDR3 is TGTGCCAGCTCACCAATCCCGGATTACACCGGGGAGCTGTTTTTT. Its translation: CASSPIPDYTGELFF.

The chain is built from TRBV6-4 and TRBJ1-5, with no clear D. With 3 bases removed from V and 3 bases from J, the gap between germline ends came to 9 bases. Germline V lookup: CDR1 MRHNA, CDR2 SNTAGT. This CDR3 has 14 residues. The CDR3 DNA reads TGTGCCAGCAGTGAAGGGCCTACCAATCAGCCCCAGCATTTT. Translating it yields CASSEGPTNQPQHF.

The chain joins TRBV7-9 to TRBJ1-4; 8 bases are shared with TRBD1. Per the germline V gene, CDR1 is SEHNR and CDR2 is FQNEAQ (reference sequence). V dropped 5 bases and J dropped 8; count of bases not matched to a gene: 10. The CDR3 is made up of 15 amino acids. The CDR3 bases are TGTGCCAGCAGCCGATTTGGACAGGGCGGGGAAAAACTGTTTTTT. It translates to CASSRFGQGGEKLFF.

Written as DNA, the CDR3 is TGTGCCAGCAGTTACTGGACAGGGTCTCTTGAGACCCAGTACTTC. Translating gives CASSYWTGSLETQYF. This chain links TRBV6-5 with TRBJ2-5; TRBD1 matches at 8 bases. The CDR3 has 15 residues. CDR1 is MNHEY, CDR2 SVGAGI, per germline. J gave up 5 bases and V 1 base, and 6 bases lay outside the gene matches.